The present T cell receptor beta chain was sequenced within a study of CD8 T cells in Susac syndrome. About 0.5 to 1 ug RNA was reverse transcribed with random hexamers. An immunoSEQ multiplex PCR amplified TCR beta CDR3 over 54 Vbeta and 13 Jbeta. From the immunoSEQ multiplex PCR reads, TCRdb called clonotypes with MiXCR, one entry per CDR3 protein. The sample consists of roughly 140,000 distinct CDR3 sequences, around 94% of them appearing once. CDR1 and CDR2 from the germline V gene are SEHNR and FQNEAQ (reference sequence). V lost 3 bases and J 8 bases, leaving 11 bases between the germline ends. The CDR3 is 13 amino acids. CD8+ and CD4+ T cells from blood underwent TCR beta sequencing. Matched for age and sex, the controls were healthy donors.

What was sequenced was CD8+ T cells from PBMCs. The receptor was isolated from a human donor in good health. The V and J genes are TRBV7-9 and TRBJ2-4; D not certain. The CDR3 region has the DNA TGTGCCAGCAGCTTTGAGAACTCAGACATTCAGTACTTC. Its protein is CASSFENSDIQYF.